The T cell receptor beta chain under discussion was sequenced for a study of cytomegalovirus exposure and HLA in healthy donors. The assay was immunoSEQ multiplex PCR, and TCRdb's table has in-frame clones only and misses some. The table shows more than 95,000 clones, with around 94% occurring only once. The CDR3 runs to 11 residues. Germline V lookup: CDR1 SQVTM, CDR2 ANQGSEA. V was cut by 6 bases and J by 1 base, with 7 bases left in between. This chain connects TRBV29-1 to TRBJ2-7; D remains unclear. What was sequenced was PBMCs. The receptor's source is a woman between 18 and 29 years old in good health and CMV-seronegative. The CDR3 loop is CSVSVSYEQYF. The CDR3 nucleotides read TGCAGCGTGAGTGTATCCTACGAGCAGTACTTC.